Listed below are T cell receptor beta chains from one sample, sequenced in a study of T cells in tumors after PD-1 blockade. The table came from immunoSEQ multiplex PCR; TCRdb's copy has only in-frame clones and leaves some out. The sample has 45,000 to 60,000 clones, over 70% seen once. The material sequenced was PBMCs, taken before anti-PD-1 treatment. The receptor source for this set is a human donor with basal cell carcinoma. Both conserved end residues are part of each CDR3. D genes are given only for firm matches. The size field is filled for only some rows; it gives once, few, many or a size class.

>TRBD1|TRBJ2-1|TRBV5-6|-
TGTGCCAGCAGCTTGATCGGACAGGGGTGGGCCAATGAGCAGTTCTTC
CASSLIGQGWANEQFF
>TRBD2|TRBJ2-3|TRBV2|-
TGTGCCAGCAGTGAAACTAGCGGGGGTAATACGCAGTATTTT
CASSETSGGNTQYF
>-|TRBJ1-5|TRBV30|-
TGTGCCTGGAGGAGTGGGGGGCAGCCCCAGCATTTT
CAWRSGGQPQHF
>-|TRBJ1-2|TRBV21-1|-
TGTGCCAGCAGCAAATCCCAATCCCAAGGCTACACCTTC
CASSKSQSQGYTF
>TRBD2|TRBJ2-1|TRBV6-4|-
TGTGCCAGCAGTTATAGCGGGGGGCCTGGCTCCTACAATGAGCAGTTCTTC
CASSYSGGPGSYNEQFF
>-|TRBJ2-2|TRBV12-5|-
TGTGCTAGTGGTTCCCACCCACAGGGTCGAGGGCAGCTGTTTTTT
CASGSHPQGRGQLFF
>-|TRBJ1-1|TRBV27|-
TGTGCCAGCAGTTTTCGACAGTCAAACACTGAAGCTTTCTTT
CASSFRQSNTEAFF
>TRBD2|TRBJ2-3|TRBV5-4|-
TGTGCCAGCAGCCACGCTAGCGGGGCAACGAGCACAGATACGCAGTATTTT
CASSHASGATSTDTQYF
>-|TRBJ2-3|TRBV9|-
TGTGCCAGCAGCGTAGTGTTGAGGGGGGCAGCAGATACGCAGTATTTT
CASSVVLRGAADTQYF
>TRBD1|TRBJ2-7|TRBV25-1|-
TGTGCCAGTAGGGACAGCTCCTACGAGCAGTACTTC
CASRDSSYEQYF
>-|TRBJ2-7|TRBV3-1/TRBV3-2|-
TGTGCCAGCAGCCAACAGGCCTACGAGCAGTACTTC
CASSQQAYEQYF
>-|TRBJ1-5|TRBV5-1|-
TGCGCCAGCAGCTTGGAGGGGGGCAATCAGCCCCAGCATTTT
CASSLEGGNQPQHF
>-|TRBJ2-7|TRBV5-6|few
TGTGCCAGCAGTTCCGGACGGCTAAGGGGGGAGCAGTACTTC
CASSSGRLRGEQYF
>-|TRBJ2-2|TRBV18|-
TGTGCCAGCTCCCGTATTGAAGGAACCGGGGAGCTGTTTTTT
CASSRIEGTGELFF
>-|TRBJ1-6|TRBV9|-
TGTGCCAGCAGCCCTCGAAGGCAGGATAATTCACCCCTCCACTTT
CASSPRRQDNSPLHF
>-|TRBJ2-2|TRBV4-1|once
TGCGCCAGCAGCTCCCAGTGGAACACCGGGGAGCTGTTTTTT
CASSSQWNTGELFF
>-|TRBJ1-1|TRBV30|-
TGTGCCTGGAGTGATGAGGACGCTGAAGCTTTCTTT
CAWSDEDAEAFF
>-|TRBJ1-2|TRBV6-4|-
TGTGCCAGCAGTCCCGCCAGGGGCTATGGCTACACCTTC
CASSPARGYGYTF
>-|TRBJ1-1|TRBV15|-
TGTGCCACCAGCGGCAGGATTGGGGGTTTCGCTGAAGCTTTCTTT
CATSGRIGGFAEAFF
>-|TRBJ1-1|TRBV4-1|-
TGCGCCAGCAGCCAAGATGATAGACAGAACACTGAAGCTTTCTTT
CASSQDDRQNTEAFF
>-|TRBJ1-2|TRBV14|once
TGTGCCAGCAGCTACACAGGGACGTATGGCTACACCTTC
CASSYTGTYGYTF
>TRBD2|TRBJ2-3|TRBV10-2|-
TGCGCCACCCTGGAAGCGGGAAGCACAGATACGCAGTATTTT
CATLEAGSTDTQYF
>-|TRBJ1-1|TRBV11-1|-
TGTGCCAGCAGCTCACAGGTAACGAACACTGAAGCTTTCTTT
CASSSQVTNTEAFF